These T cell receptor beta chains were read from a single sample in a study of blood T cell repertoires in COVID-19. Clones were sequenced by immunoSEQ multiplex PCR, and TCRdb holds only the in-frame ones, with some missing. The sample lists 170,000 or so clones, 80% to 85% occurring once. Sequencing was carried out using peripheral blood. The receptor source for this set is a woman aged 55-70 years with acute or convalescent COVID-19. CDR3s include the opening cysteine and the closing phenylalanine or tryptophan. D genes are given only for firm matches. Where a row states a size, it is once, few, many or the class of an expanded clone; other rows omit it.

TRBD2,TRBV11-3,TRBJ2-1,.,TGTGCCAGCAGCTTAGATCGGGGGGTGCATGAGCAGTTCTTC,CASSLDRGVHEQFF
.,TRBV18,TRBJ1-6,.,TGTGCCAGCTCACCACAGGAGGGGAGGAATTCACCCCTCCACTTT,CASSPQEGRNSPLHF
TRBD1,TRBV19,TRBJ1-5,.,TGTGCCAGCTCCCCTGGGGACAGGGGTTTTAATCAGCCCCAGCATTTT,CASSPGDRGFNQPQHF
.,TRBV7-7,TRBJ2-1,.,TGTGCTAGCAGCTTAGCGGCGGGGGCCCCCGGGGGGGAGCAGTTCTTC,CASSLAAGAPGGEQFF
TRBD1,TRBV5-4,TRBJ2-5,.,TGTGCCAGCAGCCAGACAGGGGGTCAAGAGACCCAGTACTTC,CASSQTGGQETQYF
TRBD1,TRBV6-5,TRBJ1-2,.,TGTGCCAGCAGTTACGAGGGGCAGGGGGCCTATGGCTACACCTTC,CASSYEGQGAYGYTF
.,TRBV27,TRBJ1-4,.,TGTGCCAGCAGAGCAAACACAGGGCCGTGGGGGGAAAAACTGTTTTTT,CASRANTGPWGEKLFF
TRBD1,TRBV7-9,TRBJ1-4,.,TGTGCCAGCAGCCACCGGGACAGGTGGTACATCGGGGAAAAACTGTTTTTT,CASSHRDRWYIGEKLFF
.,TRBV7-2,TRBJ1-6,once,TGTGCCAGCAGCTTAGGTAGCTCCTATAATTCACCCCTCCACTTT,CASSLGSSYNSPLHF
TRBD1,TRBV6-5,TRBJ1-2,.,TGTGCCAGCAGTTACCGGACAGGGACCAACTATGGCTACACCTTC,CASSYRTGTNYGYTF
TRBD1,TRBV28,TRBJ1-2,.,TGTGCCAGCAGTTTACGGGGACAGGGTGGCTATGGCTACACCTTC,CASSLRGQGGYGYTF
.,TRBV9,TRBJ2-1,.,TGTGCCAGCAGCGTAGGTTCCCCTAGCAAAGCCTACAATGAGCAGTTCTTC,CASSVGSPSKAYNEQFF
.,TRBV19,TRBJ2-7,few,TGTGCCAGTAGTCGGGGAACCTACGAGCAGTACTTC,CASSRGTYEQYF
TRBD2,TRBV24-1,TRBJ2-1,.,TGTGCCACCAGTGACACCAGCGGGGCTTCCTACAATGAGCAGTTCTTC,CATSDTSGASYNEQFF
TRBD1,TRBV5-1,TRBJ1-1,.,TGCGCCAGCAGCTCGGGACAGGGGGCGCGCACTGAAGCTTTCTTT,CASSSGQGARTEAFF
.,TRBV7-9,TRBJ2-7,.,TGTGCCAGCAACCTATTCGGGAGATCCTACGAGCAGTACTTC,CASNLFGRSYEQYF
.,TRBV6-5,TRBJ2-7,.,TGTGCCAGCAGTTCCCCGAGGGGGTCCGACGAGCAGTACTTC,CASSSPRGSDEQYF
.,TRBV24-1,TRBJ2-7,.,TGTGCCACCAGTGAATCCGGGAACTCCTACGAGCAGTACTTC,CATSESGNSYEQYF
.,TRBV7-8,TRBJ1-5,.,TGTGCCAGCAGCTTAGGGCGGAAGTTGTGGGAGCCCCAGCATTTT,CASSLGRKLWEPQHF
TRBD1,TRBV6-2/TRBV6-3,TRBJ2-7,.,TGTGCCAGCAGTACAGCCGGGACAGTCTACGAGCAGTACTTC,CASSTAGTVYEQYF
TRBD1,TRBV7-8,TRBJ1-2,.,TGTGCCAGCAGCCGCACAGGGGGCGGAGGCTACACCTTC,CASSRTGGGGYTF
TRBD1,TRBV11-2,TRBJ1-2,.,TGTGCCAGCAGTCGTTCGAGTCAGGACAGGAGTGGCTACACCTTC,CASSRSSQDRSGYTF
.,TRBV28,TRBJ2-2,.,TGTGCCAGCAACGTCGGGGTCACCGGGGAGCTGTTTTTT,CASNVGVTGELFF
.,TRBV10-3,TRBJ1-1,.,TGTGCCCCCCAGAACACTGAAGCTTTCTTT,CAPQNTEAFF
.,TRBV30,TRBJ1-4,.,TGTGCCTGGAGCATGGGGGCTTTGGAAAAACTGTTTTTT,CAWSMGALEKLFF
TRBD1,TRBV5-4,TRBJ1-1,.,TGTGCCAGCAGCGTGAAACAGGGGGCCGGAACTGAAGCTTTCTTT,CASSVKQGAGTEAFF
TRBD1,TRBV29-1,TRBJ2-7,.,TGCAGCGTCCGGACAGGGGGCGAGCAGTACTTC,CSVRTGGEQYF
TRBD2,TRBV7-2,TRBJ2-3,.,TGTGCCAGCAGCTTCCTAGCGGGGGCCCAGGGAGATACGCAGTATTTT,CASSFLAGAQGDTQYF
TRBD1,TRBV5-6,TRBJ1-2,.,TGTGCCAGCAGCCTACCGGGACAGGGCCTCTATGGCTACACCTTC,CASSLPGQGLYGYTF
.,TRBV5-4,TRBJ2-3,.,TGTGCCAGCAGCTTGGATCTGACAGATACGCAGTATTTT,CASSLDLTDTQYF
TRBD1,TRBV28,TRBJ1-1,.,TGTGCCAGCACCGTCGGACAGGGGAGCACTGAAGCTTTCTTT,CASTVGQGSTEAFF
TRBD1,TRBV6-2/TRBV6-3,TRBJ1-1,.,TGTGCCAGCAGTTACGGACAGGGGGCAATGGAAGCTTTCTTT,CASSYGQGAMEAFF
.,TRBV4-3,TRBJ2-3,.,TGCGCCAGCAGCCAGGGCGGTGGGGCACTTGGAGATACGCAGTATTTT,CASSQGGGALGDTQYF
.,TRBV5-5,TRBJ2-3,.,TGTGCCAGCAGCTTGGCGGCAGGGGTGAGGACAGATACGCAGTATTTT,CASSLAAGVRTDTQYF
.,TRBV19,TRBJ2-2,.,TGTGCCAGTAGTATAATCCCGTTCGCGAACACCGGGGAGCTGTTTTTT,CASSIIPFANTGELFF
.,TRBV5-1,TRBJ1-5,once,TGCGCCAGCAGCTTGGACGGAGATAGCAATCAGCCCCAGCATTTT,CASSLDGDSNQPQHF
TRBD1,TRBV18,TRBJ2-5,.,TGTGCCAGCTCACCCTGGGACAGTAGAGAGACCCAGTACTTC,CASSPWDSRETQYF
TRBD2,TRBV6-5,TRBJ2-1,.,TGTGCCATCCGGCGGGGGAGGAGCTCCTACAATGAGCAGTTCTTC,CAIRRGRSSYNEQFF
.,TRBV7-2,TRBJ2-7,.,TGTGCCAGCAGCTTTTCCCACGGGAACTACGAGCAGTACTTC,CASSFSHGNYEQYF
TRBD1,TRBV25-1,TRBJ1-4,once,TGTGCCAGCAGTGACCCCGGGACAGCAAATGAAAAACTGTTTTTT,CASSDPGTANEKLFF
TRBD1,TRBV29-1,TRBJ2-2,once,TGCAGCGTGAAGGACAGGGAGGCCGGGGAGCTGTTTTTT,CSVKDREAGELFF
TRBD1,TRBV5-4,TRBJ2-5,.,TGTGCCAGCAGCTTGGCACAGGGGGCGGGGGAGACCCAGTACTTC,CASSLAQGAGETQYF